The source of this TCR beta chain is a study of tumor-infiltrating lymphocytes in primary liver carcinoma. Study outcomes and limitations: Just about 7.5-24% of leading clones were found in every one of five regions.

TCR beta cDNA came from about 450 ng total RNA, primed with a constant-region primer. TCR beta libraries came from three nested multiplex PCR rounds using slightly modified ARM-PCR. For around 9 cycles apiece, the opening two PCR rounds ran with TRBV1-TRBV30 forward primers and a C-beta reverse primer. TCRdb ran MiXCR on the multiplex PCR reads and lists one entry per CDR3 protein. The table records approximately 120,000 distinct CDR3 sequences, around 60% of them present only once. The germline V gene encodes CDR1 ENHRY and CDR2 SYGVKD. V gave up 6 bases and J gave up 9 bases, with 15 bases separating them. The CDR3 has 13 amino acids. This clonotype has ten or more counts. The antigen is undetermined. From unsorted bulk tissue weighing roughly 17-32 mg, DNA and RNA were co-extracted. Cases comprised patients with primary liver carcinoma who received surgical resection. Chronic HBV infection, which was untreated, was present in the patients. Every tumor sample held more than 80% viable tumor cells.

This receptor was taken from a woman in her fifties or sixties with primary liver carcinoma and hepatitis B virus infection. The gene calls are TRBV10-3 and TRBJ2-1; D possibly corresponds to TRBD2 (6 bases). Sequenced input: liver tumor tissue from sampling region 3. Subset reported: tumor region T3, left-lateral pole. DNA of the CDR3: TGTGCCATCAGGTCGGAGGGAGTGGGTGAGCAGTTCTTC. It translates to CAIRSEGVGEQFF.